This TCR beta chain is from a study of control samples from healthy donors and cancer patients. Libraries were prepared by immunoSEQ multiplex PCR; TCRdb keeps only in-frame clonotypes and omits some of them. The data hold about 140,000 clones, with roughly 92% observed a single time. This CDR3 contains 18 residues. The chain uses TRBV21-1 and TRBJ1-5. TRBV21-1 is described as a pseudogene. The specimen sequenced was blood. The source is a man aged 30-40 years in good health. The CDR3 sequence is CASSKANVVTGKNQPQHF. CDR3 DNA sequence: TGTGCCAGCAGCAAAGCGAACGTAGTAACGGGTAAAAATCAGCCCCAGCATTTT.